This T cell receptor (beta chain) was profiled in a study of shared clonotypes between healthy human individuals (dated by TCRdb to 2020 to 2021). Concerning the study at large: The cohort included a few men and a couple of women between 18 and 49 years of age. For each donor, CD4 naive and CD4 memory were each run on three plates, CD8 naive on two plates, and CD8 memory on one plate. To increase sequencing depth and limit assay-specific biases, different laboratories used diverse techniques to prepare libraries and sequence TCR repertoires. Between about 0.85 and 9.5 billion PBMCs per donor were obtained by leukapheresis. The study deeply sequenced blood TCR repertoires of 5 or 6 healthy adults to estimate repertoire size and the extent of clonotype sharing between individuals.

General findings and caveats noted by the study authors: Sharing across a few donors was observed for approximately 5% of naive CD4, 3% to 4% of naive CD8, roughly 2.4% of memory CD4, and less than 0.45% of memory CD8 clonotypes. Rarefaction of sorted-subset datasets indicated incomplete sequencing despite the large sequencing depth. Larger estimated clonotype richness was generally found for naive subsets than for memory subsets. Because the study included only a small number of donors, the genetic and exposure-history diversity represented was limited. Clonotypes shared by all four sorted-subset donors showed higher generation probabilities than non-shared clonotypes. Sampling was restricted to blood, and TCR repertoires in tissue are likely to differ from TCR repertoires in blood. Pairwise subsampling indicated that sequencing depth was expected to affect the degree of clonotype sharing among donors.

V gives up 1 base and J gives up 2 bases, and the segment between their germline ends measures 10 bases. In the germline V gene, CDR1 corresponds to SGHNT and CDR2 to YENEEA. The CDR3 contains 15 residues, cysteine and phenylalanine counted. The read is trimmed to its CDR3 DNA, 45 bases read in frame from base 1. Using the deep immunoSEQ assay, TCR CDR3 regions were amplified from genomic DNA by multiplex PCR. Extracted genomic DNA from each cell subset was spread evenly across all wells of several immunoSEQ 96-well plates, with each plate serving as a replicate. For sorted subsets, about 0.2 ug genomic DNA, equal to tens of thousands of T cell genomes, was loaded into each replicate PCR. The purified libraries were quantified using a Qubit 3.0 fluorometer, sized with a Bioanalyzer 2100, and then quantified again using the KAPA Library Quantification kit. Each immunoSEQ 96-well plate was sequenced on its own single-read 150-cycle Illumina NextSeq 550 flow cell. Regarding the original processing steps: Because the immunoSEQ output included only junctional sequences and no quality scores, the filtering could not be the same as the filtering used for full-length reads. To assign V/J genes and CDR3, sequences were annotated against IMGT germline references using PyIR, a Python wrapper for IgBLAST v1.9. Reads with weak V/J assignments (E-value above 1e-6), missing CDR3, stop codons, out-of-frame junctions, or ambiguous translated residues were removed. V3J clonotypes were defined as sequences sharing the same inferred V gene, J gene, and CDR3 amino acid sequence. Percentage overlap between repertoires was computed as shared unique clonotypes divided by the size of the smaller repertoire. Richness of each repertoire was evaluated using RTK rarefaction, the Chao1 estimator, and Recon v2.1 estimates of unobserved clonotypes. Generation probabilities for all TCRbeta clonotypes obtained by the gDNA method from a handful of donors were computed using OLGA. As stored in TCRdb, this immuneACCESS dataset retains in-frame rearrangements with V and J assigned. A fraction of the clones does not appear; measured against another copy, unresolved V genes explain less than half of the discrepancy, and the remainder lacks a known reason. The V and J calls and clone size were taken over from that table, and D and trimming were inferred from the DNA. The sample table contains 2 million or so clones; only one count was recorded for 85% to 95% of them. 0.1% to 0.15% of the sample comes from the top ten.

Remarks on this clone: The antigen this receptor binds is unknown. There are no base qualities to consult, and no much larger clone falls within one base.

Donors were healthy HIV-negative adults with no recently reported acute infections or vaccinations. Only Caucasian adults living in Nashville, Tennessee, USA were represented among the donors. CD4+ T cells were enriched through magnetic negative selection, after which naive cells were positively selected on CD45RA and the remaining negative fraction served as the memory subset. Blood was obtained by leukapheresis, after which PBMCs were separated by Ficoll-Histopaque density gradient centrifugation and cryopreserved in liquid nitrogen vapor phase. Analytical flow cytometry was used to check the purity and quantity of every magnetically sorted T cell population. Each sorted fraction had its genomic DNA isolated and then quantified by UV absorbance on a Nanodrop 2000c.

Recombination joined TRBV11-3 with TRBJ2-3, with no D gene named confidently. The sequenced material came from naive CD4+ T cells sorted from blood. Sample cell subset or site, as interpreted from the label and publication: CD45RA+ positively selected. The receptor was derived from a man between 18 and 35 years old in good health. The DNA reads TGTGCCAGCAGCTTAGGGCAGAAACCCACAGATACGCAGTATTTT. Its protein reads: CASSLGQKPTDTQYF.